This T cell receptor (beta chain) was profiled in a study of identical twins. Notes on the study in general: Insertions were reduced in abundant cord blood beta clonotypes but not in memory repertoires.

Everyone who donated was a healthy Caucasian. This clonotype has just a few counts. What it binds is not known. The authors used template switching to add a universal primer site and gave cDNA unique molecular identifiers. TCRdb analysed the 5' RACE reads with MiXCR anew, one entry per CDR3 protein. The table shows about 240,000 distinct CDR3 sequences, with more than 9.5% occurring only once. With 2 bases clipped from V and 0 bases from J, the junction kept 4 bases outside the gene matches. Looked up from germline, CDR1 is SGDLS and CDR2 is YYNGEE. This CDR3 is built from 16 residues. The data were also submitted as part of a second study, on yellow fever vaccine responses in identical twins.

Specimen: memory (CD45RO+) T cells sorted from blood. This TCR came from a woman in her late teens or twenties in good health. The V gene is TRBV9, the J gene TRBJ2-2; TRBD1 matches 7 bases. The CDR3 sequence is CASSVLTGPNTGELFF. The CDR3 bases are TGTGCCAGCAGCGTTCTGACAGGGCCGAACACCGGGGAGCTGTTTTTT.